One T cell receptor beta chain is described in this entry. Germline V lookup: CDR1 SEHNR, CDR2 FQNEAQ (reference sequence). The CDR3 spans 16 residues. A second roughly 6 to 12 cycle PCR used barcoded and J-beta primers. TCRdb reanalysed the 5' RACE reads using MiXCR and keeps one entry per CDR3 protein. This table has over 1,500,000 distinct CDR3 sequences, roughly 50% appearing once. The data originate from a study of blood T cells in healthy people across ages. Material for sequencing was blood. The chain carries TRBV7-9 and TRBJ2-4; TRBD2 aligns across 7 bases. TRBJ2-7 explains the end of the DNA better; the J call may be wrong. This clonotype originated in a woman aged 40 to 50 in good health. This chain's CDR3 is CASSLAQGGSAYEQYF. The CDR3 region has the DNA TGTGCCAGCAGCTTAGCGCAGGGAGGGTCAGCCTACGAGCAGTACTTC.